These 2 T cell receptor beta chains were all obtained from the same sample, sequenced in a study. TCRdb recomputed calls from the RT-PCR reads with MiXCR, one row per CDR3 protein. The table lists hundreds of thousands of distinct CDR3 sequences, approximately 14% of them singletons. The sample comprised memory CD4+ T cells from blood. The receptors originated from a female donor in good health, serving as a healthy control.

The chain joins TRBV6-4 to TRBJ2-2; no clear D. Germline V gene data show CDR1 as MRHNA and CDR2 as SNTAGT. The CDR3 contains 16 residues. V was trimmed by 2 bases and J by 4 bases, leaving 14 bases between them. The CDR3 nucleotides read TGTGCCAGCAGTGACCAACACTCAATGGGCACCGGGGAGCTGTTTTTT. As protein: CASSDQHSMGTGELFF.

This clonotype showed up just a few times. V is TRBV5-1 and J is TRBJ2-7, with 8 bases lining up with TRBD1. This CDR3 comprises 15 residues. The V and J ends lost 1 base and 5 bases, in that order; junction bases with no gene match: 8. Per germline, CDR1 SGHRS and CDR2 YFSETQ. The CDR3 is CASSLSGTGWDEQYF. In DNA, the CDR3 is TGCGCCAGCAGCTTGTCCGGGACAGGTTGGGACGAGCAGTACTTC.